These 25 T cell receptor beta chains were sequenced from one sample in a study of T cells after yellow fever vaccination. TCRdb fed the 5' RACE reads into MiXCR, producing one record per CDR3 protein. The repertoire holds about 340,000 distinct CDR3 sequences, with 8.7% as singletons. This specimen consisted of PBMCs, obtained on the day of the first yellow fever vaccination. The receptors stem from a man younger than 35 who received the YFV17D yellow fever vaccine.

Written as DNA, the CDR3 is TGTGCCAGCAGCTTGGACAGGGACTCCTACGAGCAGTACGTC. Translation gives CASSLDRDSYEQYV. This sequence joins TRBV5-6 and TRBJ2-7, with D possibly TRBD1 on 6 matching bases. The CDR3 contains 14 residues. The V gene's germline CDR1 is SGHDT and CDR2 YYEEEE. The ends were cut back, 0 bases at V and 0 bases at J, with 7 bases in the middle.

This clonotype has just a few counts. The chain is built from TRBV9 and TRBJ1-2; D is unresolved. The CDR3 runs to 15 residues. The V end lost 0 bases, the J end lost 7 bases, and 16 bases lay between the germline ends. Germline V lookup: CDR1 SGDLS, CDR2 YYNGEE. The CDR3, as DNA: TGTGCCAGCAGCGTAGATTCGGCTTCTCCCCTTGGCTACACCTTC. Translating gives CASSVDSASPLGYTF.

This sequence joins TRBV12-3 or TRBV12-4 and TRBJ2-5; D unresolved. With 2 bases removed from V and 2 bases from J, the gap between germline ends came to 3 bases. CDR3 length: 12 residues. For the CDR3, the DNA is TGTGCCAGCAGTTTATGGCAAGAGACCCAGTACTTC. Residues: CASSLWQETQYF.

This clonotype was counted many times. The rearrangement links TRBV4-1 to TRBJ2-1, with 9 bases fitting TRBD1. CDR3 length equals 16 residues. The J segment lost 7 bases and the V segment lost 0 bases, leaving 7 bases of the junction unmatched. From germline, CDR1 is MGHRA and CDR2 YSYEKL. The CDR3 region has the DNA TGCGCCAGCAGCCAAGATCGGACAGGGGCGGGTAATGAGCAGTTCTTC. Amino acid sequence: CASSQDRTGAGNEQFF.

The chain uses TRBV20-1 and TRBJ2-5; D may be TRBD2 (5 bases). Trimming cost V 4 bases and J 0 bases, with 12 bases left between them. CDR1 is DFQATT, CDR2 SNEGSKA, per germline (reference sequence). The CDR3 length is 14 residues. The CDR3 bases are TGCAGTGCTAACCGAGGGCTGTACCAAGAGACCCAGTACTTC. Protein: CSANRGLYQETQYF.

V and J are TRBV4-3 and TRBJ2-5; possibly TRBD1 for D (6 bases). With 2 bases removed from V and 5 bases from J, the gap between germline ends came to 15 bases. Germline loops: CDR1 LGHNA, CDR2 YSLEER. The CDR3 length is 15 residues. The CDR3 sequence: CASSQRSGQLETQYF. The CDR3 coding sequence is TGCGCCAGCAGCCAACGATCAGGACAGTTGGAGACCCAGTACTTC.

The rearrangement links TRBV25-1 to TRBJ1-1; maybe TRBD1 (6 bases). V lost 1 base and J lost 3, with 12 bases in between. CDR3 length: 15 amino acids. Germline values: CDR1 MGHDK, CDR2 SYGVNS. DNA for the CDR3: TGTGCCAGCAGTGAATGGGGCAGGGGAGACACTGAAGCTTTCTTT. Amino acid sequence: CASSEWGRGDTEAFF.

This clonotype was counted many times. The CDR3 DNA reads as TGTGCCAGCAGTCCTGGGGATGAAAAACTGTTTTTT. Its translation: CASSPGDEKLFF. The chain is built from TRBV6-2 or TRBV6-3 and TRBJ1-4, with no clear D. V was trimmed by 5 bases and J by 6 bases, leaving 7 bases between them. CDR3 length: 12 residues. CDR1 is MNHEY, CDR2 SVGEGT, per germline.

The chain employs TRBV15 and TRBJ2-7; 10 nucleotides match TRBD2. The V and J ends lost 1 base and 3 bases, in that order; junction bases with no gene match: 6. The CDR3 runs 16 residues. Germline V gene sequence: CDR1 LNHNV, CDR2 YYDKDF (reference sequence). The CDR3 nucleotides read TGTGCCACCAGCAGAGGTGGAGCGGGGGGGAACTACGAGCAGTACGTC. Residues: CATSRGGAGGNYEQYV.

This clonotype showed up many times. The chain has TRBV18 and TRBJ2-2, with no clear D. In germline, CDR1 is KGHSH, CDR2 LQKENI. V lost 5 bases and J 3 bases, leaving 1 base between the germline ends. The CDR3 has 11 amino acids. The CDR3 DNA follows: TGTGCCAGCTCAGACACCGGGGAGCTGTTTTTT. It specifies CASSDTGELFF.

This CDR3 reads CASSSAPTEAYEQYF. The CDR3 region has the DNA TGTGCCAGCAGTTCGGCCCCCACGGAAGCCTACGAGCAGTACTTC. This chain links TRBV5-5 with TRBJ2-7; D remains unclear. The CDR3 totals 15 residues. Germline loops: CDR1 SGHKS, CDR2 YYEKEE (reference sequence). Trimming pared 5 bases from V and 2 bases from J, leaving 17 bases between.

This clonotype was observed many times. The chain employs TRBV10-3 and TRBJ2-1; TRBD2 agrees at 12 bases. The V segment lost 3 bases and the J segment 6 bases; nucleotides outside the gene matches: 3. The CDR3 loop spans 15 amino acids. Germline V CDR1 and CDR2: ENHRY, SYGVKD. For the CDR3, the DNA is TGTGCCATCAGTGATGGGACTAGCGGGTCCAATGAGCAGTTCTTC. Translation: CAISDGTSGSNEQFF.

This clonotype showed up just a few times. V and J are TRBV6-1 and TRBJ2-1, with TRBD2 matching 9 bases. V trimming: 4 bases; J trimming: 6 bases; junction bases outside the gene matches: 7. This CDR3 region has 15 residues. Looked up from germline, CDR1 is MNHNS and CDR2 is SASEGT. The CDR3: CASSVGLASPNEQFF. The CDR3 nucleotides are TGTGCCAGCAGTGTAGGACTAGCGAGCCCCAATGAGCAGTTCTTC.

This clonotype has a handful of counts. The CDR3 sequence is CASSTGRVNYGYTF. The CDR3 region has the DNA TGTGCCAGCAGTACGGGCAGGGTGAACTATGGCTACACCTTC. The V gene is TRBV6-1, the J gene TRBJ1-2; a possible D gene is TRBD1 (5 bases). Trimming shortened V by 5 bases and J by 2 bases, and 12 bases separated the two germline ends. The CDR3 is 14 amino acids. CDR1 is MNHNS and CDR2 is SASEGT in the germline V gene.

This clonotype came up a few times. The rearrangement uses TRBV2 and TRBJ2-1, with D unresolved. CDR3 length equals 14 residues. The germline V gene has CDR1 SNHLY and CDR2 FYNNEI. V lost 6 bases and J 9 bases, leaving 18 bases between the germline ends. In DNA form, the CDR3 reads TGTGCCAGCAGCGCCGTAATCTCCTTAACTGAGCAGTTCTTC. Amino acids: CASSAVISLTEQFF. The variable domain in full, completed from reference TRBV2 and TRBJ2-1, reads EPEVTQTPSHQVTQMGQEVILRCVPISNHLYFYWYRQILGQKVEFLVSFYNNEISEKSEIFDDQFSVERPDGSNFTLKIRSTKLEDSAMYFCASSAVISLTEQFFGPGTRLTVL.

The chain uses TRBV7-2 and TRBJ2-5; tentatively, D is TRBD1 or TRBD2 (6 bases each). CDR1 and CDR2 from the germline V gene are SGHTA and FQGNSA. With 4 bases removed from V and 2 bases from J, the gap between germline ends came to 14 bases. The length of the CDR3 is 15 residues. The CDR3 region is CASSSRGPRQETQYF. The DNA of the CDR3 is TGTGCCAGCAGCTCCCGGGGGCCCAGACAAGAGACCCAGTACTTC.

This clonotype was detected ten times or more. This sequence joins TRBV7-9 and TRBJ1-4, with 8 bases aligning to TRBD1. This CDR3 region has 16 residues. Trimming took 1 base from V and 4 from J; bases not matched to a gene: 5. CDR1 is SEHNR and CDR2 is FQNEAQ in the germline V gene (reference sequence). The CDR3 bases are TGTGCCAGCAGCTTAGGAGGGACAGGAAGTAATGAAAAACTGTTTTTT. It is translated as CASSLGGTGSNEKLFF.

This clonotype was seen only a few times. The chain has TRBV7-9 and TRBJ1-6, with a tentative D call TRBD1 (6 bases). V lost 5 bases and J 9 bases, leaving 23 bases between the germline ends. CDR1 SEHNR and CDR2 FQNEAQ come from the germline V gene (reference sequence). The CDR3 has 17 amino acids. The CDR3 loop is CASSPWGRDMAVSPLHF. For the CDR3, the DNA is TGTGCCAGCAGCCCCTGGGGGCGGGATATGGCAGTTTCACCCCTCCACTTT.

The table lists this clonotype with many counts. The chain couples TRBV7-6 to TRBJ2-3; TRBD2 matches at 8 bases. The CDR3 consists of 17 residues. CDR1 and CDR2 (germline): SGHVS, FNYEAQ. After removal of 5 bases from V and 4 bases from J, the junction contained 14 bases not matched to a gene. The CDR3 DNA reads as TGTGCCAGCAGCCCCATCCTCGGGACTAGTGGATCAGATACGCAGTATTTT. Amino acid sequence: CASSPILGTSGSDTQYF.

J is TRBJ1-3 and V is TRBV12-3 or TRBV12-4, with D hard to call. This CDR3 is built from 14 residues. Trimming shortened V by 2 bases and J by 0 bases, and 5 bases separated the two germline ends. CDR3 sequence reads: CASSLPGSGNTIYF. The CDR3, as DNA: TGTGCCAGCAGTTTACCCGGCTCTGGAAACACCATATATTTT.

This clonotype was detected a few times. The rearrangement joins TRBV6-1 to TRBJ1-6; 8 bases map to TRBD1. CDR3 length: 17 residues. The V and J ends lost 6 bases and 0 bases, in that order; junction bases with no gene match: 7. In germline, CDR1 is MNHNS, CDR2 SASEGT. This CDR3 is CASSLRQGSSYNSPLHF. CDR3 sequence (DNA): TGTGCCAGCAGCCTGAGACAGGGGAGCTCCTATAATTCACCCCTCCACTTT.

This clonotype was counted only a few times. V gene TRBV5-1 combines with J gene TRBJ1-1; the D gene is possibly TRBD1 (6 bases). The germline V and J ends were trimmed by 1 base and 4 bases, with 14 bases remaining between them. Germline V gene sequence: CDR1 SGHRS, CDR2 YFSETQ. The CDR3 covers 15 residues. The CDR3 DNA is TGCGCCAGCAGCTTGCTAGACAGGTCAGCCACTGAAGCTTTCTTT. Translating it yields CASSLLDRSATEAFF. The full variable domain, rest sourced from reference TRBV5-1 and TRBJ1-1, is KAGVTQTPRYLIKTRGQQVTLSCSPISGHRSVSWYQQTPGQGLQFLFEYFSETQRNKGNFPGRFSGRQFSNSRSEMNVSTLELGDSALYLCASSLLDRSATEAFFGQGTRLTVV.

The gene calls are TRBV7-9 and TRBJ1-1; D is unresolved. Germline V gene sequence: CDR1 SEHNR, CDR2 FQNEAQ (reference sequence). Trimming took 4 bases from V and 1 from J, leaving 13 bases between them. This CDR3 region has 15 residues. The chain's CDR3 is CASSSPMGSNTEAFF. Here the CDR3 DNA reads TGTGCCAGCAGCTCTCCAATGGGATCGAACACTGAAGCTTTCTTT. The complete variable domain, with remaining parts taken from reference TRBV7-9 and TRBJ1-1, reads DTGVSQNPRHKITKRGQNVTFRCDPISEHNRLYWYRQTLGQGPEFLTYFQNEAQLEKSRLLSDRFSAERPKGSFSTLEIQRTEQGDSAMYLCASSSPMGSNTEAFFGQGTRLTVV.

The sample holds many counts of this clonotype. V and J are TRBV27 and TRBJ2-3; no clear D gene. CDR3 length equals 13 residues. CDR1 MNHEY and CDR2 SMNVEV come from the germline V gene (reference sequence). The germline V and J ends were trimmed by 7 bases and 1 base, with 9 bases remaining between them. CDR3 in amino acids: CASIRGGTDTQYF. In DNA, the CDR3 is TGTGCCAGCATTAGAGGAGGCACAGATACGCAGTATTTT.

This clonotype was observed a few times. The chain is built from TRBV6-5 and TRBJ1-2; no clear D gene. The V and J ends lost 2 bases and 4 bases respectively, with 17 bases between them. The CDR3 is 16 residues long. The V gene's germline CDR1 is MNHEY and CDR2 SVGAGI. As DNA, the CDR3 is TGTGCCAGCAGTTACGGGCGTGGAACCCTAGGCTATGGCTACACCTTC. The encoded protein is CASSYGRGTLGYGYTF.